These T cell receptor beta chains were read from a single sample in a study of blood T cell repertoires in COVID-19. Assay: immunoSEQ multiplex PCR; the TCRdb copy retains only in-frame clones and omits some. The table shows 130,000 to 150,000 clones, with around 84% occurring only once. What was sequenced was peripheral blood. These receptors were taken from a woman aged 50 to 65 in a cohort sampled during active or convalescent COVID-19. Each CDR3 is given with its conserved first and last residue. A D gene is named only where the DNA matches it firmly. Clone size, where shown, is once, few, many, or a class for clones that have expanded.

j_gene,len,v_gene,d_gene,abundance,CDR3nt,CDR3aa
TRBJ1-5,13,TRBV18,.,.,TGTGCCAGCTCACCAGGGGAGGACCAGCCCCAGCATTTT,CASSPGEDQPQHF
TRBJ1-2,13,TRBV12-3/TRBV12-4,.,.,TGTGCCAGTGGAAGGATGGGGGGGTTTGGCTACACCTTC,CASGRMGGFGYTF
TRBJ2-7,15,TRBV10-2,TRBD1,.,TGCGCCAGCAGTGAGACCGGGACAGGGGGCTACGAGCAGTACTTC,CASSETGTGGYEQYF
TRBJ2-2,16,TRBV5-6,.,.,TGTGCCAGCAGCTTATTAGCCCAGGGTTACGCCGGGGAGCTGTTTTTT,CASSLLAQGYAGELFF
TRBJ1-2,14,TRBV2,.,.,TGTGCCAGCAGCCCACTGACAGTTAACTATGGCTACACCTTC,CASSPLTVNYGYTF
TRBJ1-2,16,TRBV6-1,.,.,TGTGCCAGCAGTGAACCAGGATTGGGGGGAGGGTATGGCTACACCTTC,CASSEPGLGGGYGYTF
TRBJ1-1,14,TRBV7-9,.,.,TGTGCCAGCAGCTTAGGACAGGCGAACACTGAAGCTTTCTTT,CASSLGQANTEAFF
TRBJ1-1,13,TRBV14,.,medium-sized,TGTGCCAGCAGCCAAAGCATAGGGGTTGGAGCTTTCTTT,CASSQSIGVGAFF
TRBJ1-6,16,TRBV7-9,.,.,TGTGCCAGCAGCTTAATCTCAGGGACAACTCGATCACCCCTCCACTTT,CASSLISGTTRSPLHF
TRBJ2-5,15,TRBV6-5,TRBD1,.,TGTGCCAGCAGACAACAGGGGGCGAGCCAAGAGACCCAGTACTTC,CASRQQGASQETQYF
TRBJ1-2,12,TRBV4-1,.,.,TGCGCCAGCAGCCCTGGGGGGGGTGGCTACACCTTC,CASSPGGGGYTF
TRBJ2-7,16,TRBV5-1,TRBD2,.,TGCGCCAGCAGCTTAGCGACTAGCGTGTCCTCCTACGAGCAGTACTTC,CASSLATSVSSYEQYF
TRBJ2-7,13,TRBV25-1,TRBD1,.,TGTGCCAGCAGTGTCCAACAGGGGTACGAGCAGTACTTC,CASSVQQGYEQYF
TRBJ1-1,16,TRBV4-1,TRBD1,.,TGCGCCAGCAGCCAAGGTCAGGGGGCCAGGAACACTGAAGCTTTCTTT,CASSQGQGARNTEAFF
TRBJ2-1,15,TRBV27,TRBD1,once,TGTGCCAGCAGTCCAACCTCGGGACAGGATTTTGGGGAGTTCTTC,CASSPTSGQDFGEFF
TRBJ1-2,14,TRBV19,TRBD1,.,TGTGCCAGTAGCTGGACAGGGGGTAACTATGGCTACACCTTC,CASSWTGGNYGYTF
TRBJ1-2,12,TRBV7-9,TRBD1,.,TGTGCCAGCAGCCTGACAGGGAATGGCTACACCTTC,CASSLTGNGYTF
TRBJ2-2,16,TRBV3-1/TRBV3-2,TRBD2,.,TGTGCCAGCAGCCTACGGACTAGTGGGGGTTCCCGGGAGCTGTTTTTT,CASSLRTSGGSRELFF
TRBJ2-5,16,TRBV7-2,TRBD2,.,TGTGCCAGCAGCCCCCGGACTAGCGGGGGGCAAGAGACCCAGTACTTC,CASSPRTSGGQETQYF
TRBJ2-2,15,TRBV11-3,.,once,TGTGCCAGCAGCTGGACCGGGACAACCACCGGGGAGCTGTTTTTT,CASSWTGTTTGELFF
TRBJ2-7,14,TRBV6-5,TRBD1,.,TGTGCCAGCCCGGGGACAGGGGGAACCTACGAGCAGTACTTC,CASPGTGGTYEQYF
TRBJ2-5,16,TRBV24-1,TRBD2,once,TGTGCCACCAGTGATCCCACTTTGTCGGGGGGAGAGACCCAGTACTTC,CATSDPTLSGGETQYF
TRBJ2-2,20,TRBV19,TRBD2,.,TGTGCCAGTAGTATGGCCACGGGACTAGCGGGGGGGCCGGGCACCGGGGAGCTGTTTTTT,CASSMATGLAGGPGTGELFF
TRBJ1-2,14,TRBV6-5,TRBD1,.,TGTGCCAGCAGTTCCGGACAGGGCAACTATGGCTACACCTTC,CASSSGQGNYGYTF
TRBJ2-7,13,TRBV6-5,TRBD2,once,TGTGCCAGCAGTATAGCGGGGGACTATGGGCAGTACTTC,CASSIAGDYGQYF
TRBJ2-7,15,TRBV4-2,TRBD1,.,TGTGCCAGCAGCCAAGATACGGGACAGGGGTACGAGCAGTACTTC,CASSQDTGQGYEQYF
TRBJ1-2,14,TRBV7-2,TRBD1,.,TGTGCCAGCAGCCAGTGGCAGGGGGGCTATGGCTACACCTTC,CASSQWQGGYGYTF
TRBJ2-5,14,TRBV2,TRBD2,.,TGTGCCATTACCAGGACTAGCGGTGGAGAGACCCAGTACTTC,CAITRTSGGETQYF
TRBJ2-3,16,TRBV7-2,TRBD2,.,TGTGCCAGCAGCTTAGTCGGCGGGGGGTACACAGATACGCAGTATTTT,CASSLVGGGYTDTQYF
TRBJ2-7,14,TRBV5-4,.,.,TGTGCCAGCAGCTTCGCTTTGGTCGGGGGTGAGCAGTACTTC,CASSFALVGGEQYF